This TCR beta chain appears in the sequencing data of a study of beta chain features in type 1 diabetes. Study as a whole: Patient and healthy donor groups were alike in age, gender and cell yields.

Donors contributed one heparinised blood draw apiece, averaging roughly 0.12 L. This CDR3 comprises 12 residues. CDR1 and CDR2 (germline): ENHRY, SYGVKD. The V end lost 3 bases, the J end lost 4 bases, and 7 bases lay between the germline ends. Expressed TCRB transcripts were sequenced because the entire RNA isolate underwent reverse transcription. Sequencing used immunoSEQ multiplex PCR; TCRdb keeps in-frame clones, though not all of them. The sample has 970,000 or so clones, roughly a sixth seen once. The clonotype comes from a woman younger than 30 in good health. V and J are TRBV10-3 and TRBJ2-7; D is unresolved. Sequencing input: naive CD4+ T cells from blood. CDR3 protein: CAISDSEYEQYF. The CDR3, as DNA: TGTGCCATCAGTGATTCCGAATACGAGCAGTACTTC.